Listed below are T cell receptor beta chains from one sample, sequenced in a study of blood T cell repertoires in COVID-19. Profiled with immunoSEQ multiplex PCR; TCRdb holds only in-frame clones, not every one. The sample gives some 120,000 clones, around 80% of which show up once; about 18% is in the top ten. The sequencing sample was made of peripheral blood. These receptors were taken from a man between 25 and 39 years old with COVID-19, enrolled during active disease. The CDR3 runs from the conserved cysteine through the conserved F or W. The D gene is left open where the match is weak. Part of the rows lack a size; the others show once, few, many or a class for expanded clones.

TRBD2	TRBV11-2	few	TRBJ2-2	TGTGCCAGCAGCTTACAGCGGGGGGCATACACCGGGGAGCTGTTTTTT	CASSLQRGAYTGELFF
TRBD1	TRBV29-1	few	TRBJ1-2	TGCAGCGCACGGACAGGAGGGGACTATGGCTACACCTTC	CSARTGGDYGYTF
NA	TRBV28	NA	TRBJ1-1	TGTGCCAGCAGCTCGCTAGGGGCGAGGAACACTGAAGCTTTCTTT	CASSSLGARNTEAFF
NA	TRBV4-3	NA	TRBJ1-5	TGCGCCAGCAGCCAAGATATGACAGGCTGGCAGCCCCAGCATTTT	CASSQDMTGWQPQHF
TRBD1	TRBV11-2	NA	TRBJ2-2	TGTGCCAGCAGCTTGGGGACAGGGTCCCGCGGGAACACCGGGGAGCTGTTTTTT	CASSLGTGSRGNTGELFF
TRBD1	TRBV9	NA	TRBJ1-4	TGTGCCAGCAGCGTAGGGACAGGGCCGAATGAAAAACTGTTTTTT	CASSVGTGPNEKLFF
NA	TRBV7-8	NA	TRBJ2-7	TGTGCCAGCAGCGTCAGGGGTTCCTACGAGCAGTACTTC	CASSVRGSYEQYF
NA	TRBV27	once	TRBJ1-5	TGTGCCAGCAGACAACAGGGAAACGGCAATCAGCCCCAGCATTTT	CASRQQGNGNQPQHF
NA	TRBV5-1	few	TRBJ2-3	TGCGCCAGCAGCAACGACAGGTCGGGGGATACGCAGTATTTT	CASSNDRSGDTQYF
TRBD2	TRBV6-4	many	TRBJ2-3	TGTGCCAGCAGTGACTCCGCTAGCGGGAGCACAGATACGCAGTATTTT	CASSDSASGSTDTQYF
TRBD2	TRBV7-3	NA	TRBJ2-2	TGTGCCAGCAGCTTAACCGGGGGGGACACCGGGGAGCTGTTTTTT	CASSLTGGDTGELFF
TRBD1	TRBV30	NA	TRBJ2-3	TGTGCCTGGACAGAGGGGACGGGACAGTTCACAGATACGCAGTATTTT	CAWTEGTGQFTDTQYF
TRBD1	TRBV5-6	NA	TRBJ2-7	TGTGCCAGCAGCTTGACAGGGGGCCCGGGCTACGAGCAGTACTTC	CASSLTGGPGYEQYF
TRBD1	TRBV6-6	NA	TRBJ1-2	TGTGCCAGCAGCCTACGGGACAGGGCAACCAATCTACTCTTC	CASSLRDRATNLLF
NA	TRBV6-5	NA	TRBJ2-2	TGTGCCAGCCAACGGGGCACCGGGGAGCTGTTTTTT	CASQRGTGELFF
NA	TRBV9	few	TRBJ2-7	TGTGCCAGCAGCGTAGGGCGTCTAGCTACCCACGAGCAGTACTTC	CASSVGRLATHEQYF
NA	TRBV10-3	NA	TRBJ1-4	TGTGCCATCAGTGGGCGGCCTAATGAAAAACTGTTTTTT	CAISGRPNEKLFF
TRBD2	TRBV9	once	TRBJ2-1	TGTGCCAGCAGCGTAGCTAGCGGGGGGGCCAATGAGCAGTTCTTC	CASSVASGGANEQFF
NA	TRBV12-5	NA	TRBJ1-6	TGTGCTAGTGGTTTCCCACAGGGTGGATCACCCCTCCACTTT	CASGFPQGGSPLHF
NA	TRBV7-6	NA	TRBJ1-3	TGTGCCAGCAGCTTAGCCCCGCAGGGGATGGCTGGAAACACCATATATTTT	CASSLAPQGMAGNTIYF
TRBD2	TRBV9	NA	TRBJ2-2	TGTGCCAGCAGCCCCTCCTTGACTAGCGCCCAGAGGGGCACCGGGGAGCTGTTTTTT	CASSPSLTSAQRGTGELFF
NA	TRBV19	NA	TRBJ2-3	TGTGCCAGTAGATCCCGCGGCGGTTCGGGTACGCAGTATTTT	CASRSRGGSGTQYF
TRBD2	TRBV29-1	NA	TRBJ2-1	TGCAGCGTTGGGAGACTAGCGGGGGAAGAGCAGTTCTTC	CSVGRLAGEEQFF
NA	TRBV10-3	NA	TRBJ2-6	TGTGCCATCGGGCGCTCTGGGGCCAACGTCCTGACTTTC	CAIGRSGANVLTF
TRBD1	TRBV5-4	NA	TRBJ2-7	TGTGCCAGCAGCCCTCCTGGGACAGGGGTCTACGAGCAGTACTTC	CASSPPGTGVYEQYF
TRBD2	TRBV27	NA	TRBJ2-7	TGTGCCAGCAGTTCCAGGGGACTAGCGGACTACGAGCAGTACTTC	CASSSRGLADYEQYF
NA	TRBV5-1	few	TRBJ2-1	TGCGCCAGCAGCTTGTCGGGTGAGCAGTTCTTC	CASSLSGEQFF
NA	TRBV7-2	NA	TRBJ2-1	TGTGCCAGCAGCCCTCACTATGGAGGGGAGCAGTTCTTC	CASSPHYGGEQFF
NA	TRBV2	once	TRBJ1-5	TGTGCCAGCAGTCCGTCCGAGTCTCAGCCCCAGCATTTT	CASSPSESQPQHF
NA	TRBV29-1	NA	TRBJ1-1	TGCAGCGTGAAAATACAGGGTAGCACTGAAGCTTTCTTT	CSVKIQGSTEAFF
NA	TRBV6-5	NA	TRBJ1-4	TGTGCCAGTCGGAGACGGGGTAATGAAAAACTGTTTTTT	CASRRRGNEKLFF
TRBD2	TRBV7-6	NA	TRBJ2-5	TGTGCCAGCAGCTTACAGAGCGGGAGATGGGAGACCCAGTACTTC	CASSLQSGRWETQYF
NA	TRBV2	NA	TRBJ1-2	TGTGCCAGCAGCCGCCTCAGGGGCAGGGTCTATGGCTACACCTTC	CASSRLRGRVYGYTF
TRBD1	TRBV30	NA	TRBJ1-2	TGTGCCTGGAGTCTCCCGGGACAGATTAACTATGGCTACACCTTC	CAWSLPGQINYGYTF
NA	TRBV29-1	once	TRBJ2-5	TGCAGCGTGGTCAGGGGTACGCGACAAGAGACCCAGTACTTC	CSVVRGTRQETQYF
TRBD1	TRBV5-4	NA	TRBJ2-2	TGTGCCAGCAGCGCGGGACAGGGGAACACCGGGGAGCTGTTTTTT	CASSAGQGNTGELFF
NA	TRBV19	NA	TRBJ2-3	TGTGCCACCAGGTTACGGGATACGCAGTATTTT	CATRLRDTQYF
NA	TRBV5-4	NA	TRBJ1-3	TGTGCCAGCAGCTTGGACAGCGGAAACACCATATATTTT	CASSLDSGNTIYF
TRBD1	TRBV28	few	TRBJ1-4	TGTGCCAGCAGTTTCGGACAGGGGGTCTGGGAAAAACTGTTTTTT	CASSFGQGVWEKLFF
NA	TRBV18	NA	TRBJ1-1	TGTGCCAGCTCACCAGGGGGGTACGACACTGAAGCTTTCTTT	CASSPGGYDTEAFF
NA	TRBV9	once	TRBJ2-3	TGTGCCAGCAGCGCTTCTTTGGATACGCAGTATTTT	CASSASLDTQYF
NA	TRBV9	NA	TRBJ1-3	TGTGCCAGCAGCGGCGGACAGAGCTCTGGAAACACCATATATTTT	CASSGGQSSGNTIYF
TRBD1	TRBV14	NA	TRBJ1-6	TGTGCCAGCAGCCAAGACAGGACAGGGGTTAATTCACCCCTCCACTTT	CASSQDRTGVNSPLHF
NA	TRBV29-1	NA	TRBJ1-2	TGCAGCGTTCATTCATGGAGGGTTCGATATGGCTACACCTTC	CSVHSWRVRYGYTF
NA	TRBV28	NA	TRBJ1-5	TGTGCCAGCAGTCCTACAGATAGGGGTGCTCAGCCCCAGCATTTT	CASSPTDRGAQPQHF